The clone carrying this T cell receptor beta chain appeared a single time. Its target is unknown. CD45RO-negative, CCR7-positively selected cells formed the naive CD8 fraction, excluding terminally differentiated effector memory CD45RA+ cells. Everyone who donated was a Caucasian adult who lived in Nashville, Tennessee. The assay used deep level. How the authors handled the data: Junction-only sequences without quality scores came from ImmunoSEQ, so filtering differed. Method: immunoSEQ multiplex PCR; TCRdb's copy keeps in-frame clones and lacks some. V and J calls and clone size come straight from that table; D and trimming were deduced from the DNA. The sample carries roughly 2,000,000 clones, 90% to 95% recorded once. These data are taken from a study of shared clonotypes between healthy human individuals. Broader study findings: Larger estimated richness was generally seen in naive subsets than in memory subsets.

The material sequenced was naive CD8+ T cells from PBMCs. This TCR derives from a man younger than 35 in good health. Some clones in this sample may be carry-over from other donors' samples.

Here the CDR3 reads CASSKRTVNQPQHF. The CDR3 DNA is TGTGCCAGTAGTAAGAGGACCGTTAATCAGCCCCAGCATTTT. The V and J genes are TRBV19 and TRBJ1-5, with no clear D. CDR1 and CDR2 (germline): LNHDA, SQIVND (reference sequence). This CDR3 is 14 amino acids long. V lost 4 bases to trimming and J lost 4 bases, with 11 bases between them.